This T cell receptor (beta chain) emerged from a study of low-dose radiotherapy and immunotherapy resistance in tumors. About the research overall: Cyclophosphamide infusions of 200 mg/m2 came every two weeks, one day before radiation-immunotherapy.

As for time point: before trial treatment. Gene-specific TRAV and TRBV primers were used for first-strand cDNA, covering alpha and beta chains. A roughly 20-cycle PCR with a constant-region primer and V-primer adapter amplified TCRs. Using its own MiXCR run on the reads, TCRdb lists one record per CDR3 protein. Seen here are 80,000 to 90,000 distinct CDR3 sequences, over 15% observed once, and the top ten hold roughly 2.8%. This clonotype was found many times. The TCR sequence derives from a male donor with prostate cancer. This specimen consisted of PBMCs, obtained before treatment.

The CDR3 region has the DNA TGTGCCAGCCGGGAAACCCTTCTCTCTGGAAACACCATATATTTT. Translating it yields CASRETLLSGNTIYF. V is TRBV28 and J is TRBJ1-3; D not resolved. The CDR3 length is 15 residues. CDR1 and CDR2 from the germline V gene are MDHEN and SYDVKM. Between the trimmed V and J ends, which lost 8 bases and 0 bases, there was a span of 14 bases.